This TCR beta chain was obtained from a study of T cell responses to AZD1222 COVID-19 vaccine listed by TCRdb under 2021. Background on the whole study: AZD1222 recipients whose second dose came at about 4 weeks and those whose second dose came at about 12 weeks were combined into one group, since spike-specific TCR depth and breadth did not differ between the two schedules. A total of just over 230 trial participants underwent TCR sequencing, of whom some 200 had received two doses of AZD1222 and approximately 26 had received two doses of the MenACWY control vaccine. Trial participants were enrolled by age into 18-55, 56-69 and 70-plus year subgroups, with around 140, 26 and 57 TCR-sequenced participants respectively. Study-wide findings and limitations: A significant rise in spike-specific TCR breadth and depth was observed after two AZD1222 doses relative to day 0 and relative to MenACWY recipients. Conclusions about previously exposed vaccinees are limited because only six or seven AZD1222 recipients were SARS-CoV-2 seropositive at baseline. Participants were mostly white British, with more females than males. The authors suggested clonal diversity may have been underestimated. The whole spike protein was spanned by vaccine-associated CD4 TCRs, and dominant responses were seen in regions 160-218 and 743-854. In the small 56-69-year group, the increase in depth fell short of significance, most likely because of low power. Because no day 14 peak-response samples were available, repertoires were characterized only after the peak T cell response. Reportedly, almost half of the unique spike-specific TCRs recognized epitopes lying outside the regions that are mutated in the B.1.351 and B.1.1.7 variants.

The CDR3 regions of human TCRbeta chains were analyzed by immunosequencing. As for the original processing: Repertoire TCRs were matched against a reference library of SARS-CoV-2-specific TCRs generated with the MIRA antigen-specificity platform. Breadth meant the fraction of unique TCRs that were SARS-CoV-2-associated, whereas depth meant the fraction of total T cells that were SARS-CoV-2-associated. Using the MIRA data, every spike-specific TCR was mapped to the spike region that the TCR reacted to and assigned to either a CD4 or a CD8 class. Log10-transformed breadth and depth values were compared by one-way ANOVA with Sidak's multiple comparisons tests. TCRdb stores this immuneACCESS table with in-frame sequences only. Part of the clones is absent; in the studies checked, under half of the shortfall reflects unresolved V genes, and no reason is known for the rest. V and J calls and clone size are given by that table; D and trimming were obtained from the DNA. In this sample the table shows around 200,000 clones, approximately 90% of which occur a single time. Jointly, the top ten make up roughly 0.98% of the sample.

CDR1 and CDR2, per the germline V gene (reference sequence), are MNHNY and SVGAGI. V is reduced by 0 bases and J by 2 bases, leaving a spacing of 14 bases between them. The CDR3 numbers 16 residues from cysteine through phenylalanine. CDR3 DNA is the only sequence kept; it has 48 bases, read in frame from the first base. This specimen's time point label, per the study, means: baseline before first vaccination. Vaccinee samples were obtained from the UK trials COV001 and COV002, which included a single-blind randomized controlled phase 2/3 trial of AZD1222 (ChAdOx1 nCoV-19) in healthy adults. For TCRbeta chain sequencing, PBMC samples were collected from trial participants at day 0 and at day 28 after the second dose. Turning to this clone: Its antigen remains undetermined. Base qualities are not at hand, and no much larger clone is one base apart.

This chain is built from TRBV6-6 and TRBJ2-7; the D gene is possibly TRBD1 or TRBD2, each agreeing over 7 bases. This clonotype was sampled from an adult in good health. This sample comprised peripheral blood, obtained on day 0 of AZD1222 vaccination. The nucleotides are TGTGCCAGCAGTTACTCGACGGCAGGGGGGGCCTACGAGCAGTACTTC. It encodes CASSYSTAGGAYEQYF.